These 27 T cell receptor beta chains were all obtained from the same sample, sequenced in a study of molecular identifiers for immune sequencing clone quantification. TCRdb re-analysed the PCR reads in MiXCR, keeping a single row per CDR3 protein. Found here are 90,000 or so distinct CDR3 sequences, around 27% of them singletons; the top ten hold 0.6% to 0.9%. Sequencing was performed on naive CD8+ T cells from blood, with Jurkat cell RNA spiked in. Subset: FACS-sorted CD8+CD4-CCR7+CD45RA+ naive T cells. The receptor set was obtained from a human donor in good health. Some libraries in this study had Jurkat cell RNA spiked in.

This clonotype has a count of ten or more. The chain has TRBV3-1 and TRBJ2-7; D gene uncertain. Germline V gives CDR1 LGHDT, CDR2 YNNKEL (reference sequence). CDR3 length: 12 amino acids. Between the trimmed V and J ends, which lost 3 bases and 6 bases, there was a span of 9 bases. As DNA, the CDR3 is TGTGCCAGCAGCCAGGGGTCCGGCGAGCAGTACTTC. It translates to CASSQGSGEQYF.

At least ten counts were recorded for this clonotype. CDR3 loop: CASSPYHLAGGPTDTQYF. In nucleotides, the CDR3 is TGTGCCAGCAGTCCTTACCATCTAGCGGGGGGCCCCACAGATACGCAGTATTTT. The rearrangement links TRBV12-3 or TRBV12-4 to TRBJ2-3; TRBD2 matches 11 bases. The CDR3 has 18 amino acids. The J segment lost 2 bases and the V segment lost 5 bases, leaving 12 bases of the junction unmatched.

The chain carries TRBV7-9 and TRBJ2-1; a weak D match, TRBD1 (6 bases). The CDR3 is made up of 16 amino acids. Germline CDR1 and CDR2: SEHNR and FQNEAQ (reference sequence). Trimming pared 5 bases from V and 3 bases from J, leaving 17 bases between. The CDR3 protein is CASSHSTGISYNEQFF. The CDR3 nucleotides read TGTGCCAGCAGCCACTCCACAGGGATCAGCTACAATGAGCAGTTCTTC.

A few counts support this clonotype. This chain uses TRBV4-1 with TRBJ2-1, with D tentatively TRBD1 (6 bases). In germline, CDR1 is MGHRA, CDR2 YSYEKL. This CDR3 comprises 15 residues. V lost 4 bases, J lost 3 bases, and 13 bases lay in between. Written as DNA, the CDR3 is TGCGCCAGCAGCCCGGAACAGGGTCGCTACAATGAGCAGTTCTTC. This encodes CASSPEQGRYNEQFF.

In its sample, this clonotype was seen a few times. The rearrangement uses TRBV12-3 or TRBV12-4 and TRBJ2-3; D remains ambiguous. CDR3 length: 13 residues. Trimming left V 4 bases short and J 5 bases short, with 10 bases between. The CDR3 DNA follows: TGTGCCAGCAGTTCTATGGGTAGAGATACGCAGTATTTT. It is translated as CASSSMGRDTQYF.

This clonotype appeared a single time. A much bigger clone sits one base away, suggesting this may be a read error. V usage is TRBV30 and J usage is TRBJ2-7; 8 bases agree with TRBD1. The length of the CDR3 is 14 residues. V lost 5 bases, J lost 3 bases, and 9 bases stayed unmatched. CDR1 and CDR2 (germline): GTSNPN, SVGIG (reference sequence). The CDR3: CAWEPKTGDYEQYF. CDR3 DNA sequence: TGTGCCTGGGAACCGAAGACAGGGGACTACGAGCAGTACTTC.

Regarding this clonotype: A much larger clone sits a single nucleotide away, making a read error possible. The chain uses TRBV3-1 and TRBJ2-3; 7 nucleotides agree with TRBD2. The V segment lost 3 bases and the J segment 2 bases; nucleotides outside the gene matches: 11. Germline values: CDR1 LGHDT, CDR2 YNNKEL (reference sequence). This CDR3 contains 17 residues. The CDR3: CASSHKGPGTNTDTQYF. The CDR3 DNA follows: TGTGCCAGCAGCCATAAGGGTCCGGGGACTAACACAGATACGCAGTATTTT.

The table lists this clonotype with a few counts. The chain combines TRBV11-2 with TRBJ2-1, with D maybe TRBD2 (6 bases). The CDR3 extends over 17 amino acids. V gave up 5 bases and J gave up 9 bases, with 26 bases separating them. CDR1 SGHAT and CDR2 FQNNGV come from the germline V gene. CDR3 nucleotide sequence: TGTGCCAGCAGCCCCTCTCCAGCGGGCTCTTATAGGGGTGAGCAGTTCTTC. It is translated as CASSPSPAGSYRGEQFF.

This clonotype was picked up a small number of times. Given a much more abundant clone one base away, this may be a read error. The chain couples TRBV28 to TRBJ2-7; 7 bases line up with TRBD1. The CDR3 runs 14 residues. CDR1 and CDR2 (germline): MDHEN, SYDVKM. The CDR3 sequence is CASSPRTGPYGQYF. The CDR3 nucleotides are TGTGCCAGCAGTCCAAGGACAGGCCCCTACGGGCAGTACTTC. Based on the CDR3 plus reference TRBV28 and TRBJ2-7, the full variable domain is DVKVTQSSRYLVKRTGEKVFLECVQDMDHENMFWYRQDPGLGLRLIYFSYDVKMKEKGDIPEGYSVSREKKERFSLILESASTNQTSMYLCASSPRTGPYGQYFGPGTRLTVT.

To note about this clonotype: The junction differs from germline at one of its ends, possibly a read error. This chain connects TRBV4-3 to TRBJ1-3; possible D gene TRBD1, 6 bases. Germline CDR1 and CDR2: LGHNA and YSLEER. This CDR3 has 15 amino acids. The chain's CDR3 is CASSQDGARGNPIYF. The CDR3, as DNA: TGCGCCAGCAGCCAAGATGGAGCCAGGGGAAACCCCATATATTTT.

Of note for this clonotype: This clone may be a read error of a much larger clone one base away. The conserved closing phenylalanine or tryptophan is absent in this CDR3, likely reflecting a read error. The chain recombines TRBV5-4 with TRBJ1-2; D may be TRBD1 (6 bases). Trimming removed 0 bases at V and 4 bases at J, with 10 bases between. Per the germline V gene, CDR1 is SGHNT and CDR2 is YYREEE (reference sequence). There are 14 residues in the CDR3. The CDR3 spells CASSLAQGIYGYTL. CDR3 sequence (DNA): TGTGCCAGCAGCTTGGCCCAGGGGATCTATGGCTACACCCTC.

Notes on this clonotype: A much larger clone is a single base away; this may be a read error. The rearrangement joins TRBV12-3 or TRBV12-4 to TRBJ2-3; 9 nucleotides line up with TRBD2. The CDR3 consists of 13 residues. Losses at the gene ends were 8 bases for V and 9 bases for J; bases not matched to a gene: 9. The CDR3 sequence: CASGGGVLKTQYF. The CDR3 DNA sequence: TGTGCCAGCGGCGGGGGGGTATTGAAGACGCAGTATTTT.

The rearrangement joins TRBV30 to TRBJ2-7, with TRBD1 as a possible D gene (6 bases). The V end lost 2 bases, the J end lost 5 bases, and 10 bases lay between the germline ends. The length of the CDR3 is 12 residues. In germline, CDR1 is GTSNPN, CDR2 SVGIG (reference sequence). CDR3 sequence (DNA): TGTGCCTGGAGTTGGGGGCCTAACGAGCAGTACTTC. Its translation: CAWSWGPNEQYF. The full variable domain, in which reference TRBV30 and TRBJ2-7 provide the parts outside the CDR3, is SQTIHQWPATLVQPVGSPLSLECTVEGTSNPNLYWYRQAAGRGLQLLFYSVGIGQISSEVPQNLSASRPQDRQFILSSKKLLLSDSGFYLCAWSWGPNEQYFGPGTRLTVT.

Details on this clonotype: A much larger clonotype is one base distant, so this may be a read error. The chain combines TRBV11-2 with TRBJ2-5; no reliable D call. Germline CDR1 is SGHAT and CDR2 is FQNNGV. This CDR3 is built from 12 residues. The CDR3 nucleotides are TGTGCCAGCAGCTCGTACCAAGAGCCCCAGTACTTC. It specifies CASSSYQEPQYF. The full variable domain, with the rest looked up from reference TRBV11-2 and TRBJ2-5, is EAGVAQSPRYKIIEKRQSVAFWCNPISGHATLYWYQQILGQGPKLLIQFQNNGVVDDSQLPKDRFSAERLKGVDSTLKIQPAKLEDSAVYLCASSSYQEPQYFGPGTRLLVL.

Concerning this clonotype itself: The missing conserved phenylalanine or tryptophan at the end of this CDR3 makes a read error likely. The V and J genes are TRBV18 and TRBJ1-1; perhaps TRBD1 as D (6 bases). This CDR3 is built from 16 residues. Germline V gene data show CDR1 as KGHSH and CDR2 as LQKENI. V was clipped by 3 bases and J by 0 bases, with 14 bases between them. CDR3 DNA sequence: TGTGCCAGCTCACCTTCGGACAGTACAATGAACACTGAAGCTTTCTAT. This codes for CASSPSDSTMNTEAFY.

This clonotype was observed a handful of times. The CDR3 protein is CASSPGTVIYNEQFF. DNA for the CDR3: TGTGCCAGCAGCCCCGGGACTGTTATATACAATGAGCAGTTCTTC. The chain recombines TRBV7-9 with TRBJ2-1; possible D gene TRBD2, 6 bases. The CDR3 has 15 residues. The V gene's germline CDR1 is SEHNR and CDR2 FQNEAQ (reference sequence). V dropped 5 bases and J dropped 4 bases, with 15 bases sitting between them.

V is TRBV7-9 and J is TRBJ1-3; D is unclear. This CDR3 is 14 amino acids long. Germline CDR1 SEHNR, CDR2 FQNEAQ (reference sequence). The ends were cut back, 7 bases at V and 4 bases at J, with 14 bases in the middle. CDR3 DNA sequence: TGTGCCAGCATATCCCCCCCGGCGGGAAACACCATATATTTT. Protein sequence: CASISPPAGNTIYF. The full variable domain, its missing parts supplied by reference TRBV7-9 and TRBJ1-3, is DTGVSQNPRHKITKRGQNVTFRCDPISEHNRLYWYRQTLGQGPEFLTYFQNEAQLEKSRLLSDRFSAERPKGSFSTLEIQRTEQGDSAMYLCASISPPAGNTIYFGEGSWLTVV.

The CDR3 reads CASSISGGVNYEQYF. As DNA, the CDR3 is TGTGCCAGTAGTATCTCAGGAGGGGTAAACTACGAGCAGTACTTC. This rearrangement joins TRBV19 to TRBJ2-7; D might be TRBD2 (6 bases). The V end lost 3 bases, the J end lost 3 bases, and 15 bases lay between the germline ends. The germline V gene has CDR1 LNHDA and CDR2 SQIVND (reference sequence). This CDR3 region has 15 residues.

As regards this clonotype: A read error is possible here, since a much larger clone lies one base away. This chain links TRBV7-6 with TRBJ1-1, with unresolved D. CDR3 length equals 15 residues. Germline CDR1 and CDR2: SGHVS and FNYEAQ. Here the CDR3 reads CASSLAAGWNTGAFF. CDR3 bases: TGTGCCAGCAGCTTAGCTGCGGGATGGAACACTGGAGCTTTCTTT.

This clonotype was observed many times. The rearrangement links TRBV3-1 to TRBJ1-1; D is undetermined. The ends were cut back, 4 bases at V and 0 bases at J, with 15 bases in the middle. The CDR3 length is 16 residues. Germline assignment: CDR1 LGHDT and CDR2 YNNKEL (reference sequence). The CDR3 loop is CASSLITGFMNTEAFF. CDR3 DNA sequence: TGTGCCAGCAGCCTGATCACGGGCTTTATGAACACTGAAGCTTTCTTT.

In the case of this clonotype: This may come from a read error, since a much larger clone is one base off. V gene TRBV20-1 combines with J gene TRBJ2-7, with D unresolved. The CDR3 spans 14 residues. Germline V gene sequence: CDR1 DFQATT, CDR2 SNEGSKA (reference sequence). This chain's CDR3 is CSARDNRNSYAQYF. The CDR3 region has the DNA TGCAGTGCTAGAGATAACAGAAACTCCTACGCGCAGTACTTC.

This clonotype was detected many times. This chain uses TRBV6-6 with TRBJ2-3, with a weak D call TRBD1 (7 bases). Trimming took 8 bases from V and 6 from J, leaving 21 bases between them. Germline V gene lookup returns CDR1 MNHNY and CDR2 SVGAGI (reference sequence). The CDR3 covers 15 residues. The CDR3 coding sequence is TGTGCCAGCGGCGGGACAGCTAGTGCTCGGGATACGCAGTATTTT. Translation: CASGGTASARDTQYF.

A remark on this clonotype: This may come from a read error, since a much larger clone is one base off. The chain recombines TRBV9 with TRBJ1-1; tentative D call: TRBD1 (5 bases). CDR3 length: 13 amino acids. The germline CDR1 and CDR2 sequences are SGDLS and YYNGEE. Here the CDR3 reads CAGSAGAGTEAFF. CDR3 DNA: TGTGCCGGCAGCGCCGGGGCCGGGACTGAAGCTTTCTTT. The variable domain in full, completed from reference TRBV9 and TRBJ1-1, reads DSGVTQTPKHLITATGQRVTLRCSPRSGDLSVYWYQQSLDQGLQFLIQYYNGEERAKGNILERFSAQQFPDLHSELNLSSLELGDSALYFCAGSAGAGTEAFFGQGTRLTVV.

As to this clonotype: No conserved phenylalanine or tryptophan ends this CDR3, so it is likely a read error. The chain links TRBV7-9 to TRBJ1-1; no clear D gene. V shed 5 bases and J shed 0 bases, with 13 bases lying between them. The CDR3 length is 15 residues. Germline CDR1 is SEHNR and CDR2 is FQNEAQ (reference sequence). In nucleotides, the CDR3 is TGTGCCAGCAGCCCAGGACCGAACATGAACACTGAAGCTTTCTCT. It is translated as CASSPGPNMNTEAFS.

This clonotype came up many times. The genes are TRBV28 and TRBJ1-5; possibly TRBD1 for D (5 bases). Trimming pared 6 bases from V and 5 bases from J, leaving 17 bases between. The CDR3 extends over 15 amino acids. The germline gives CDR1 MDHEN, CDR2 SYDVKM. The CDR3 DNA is TGTGCCAGCAGGATGCGAGGGGCGGTGCATCAGCCCCAGCATTTT. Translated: CASRMRGAVHQPQHF.

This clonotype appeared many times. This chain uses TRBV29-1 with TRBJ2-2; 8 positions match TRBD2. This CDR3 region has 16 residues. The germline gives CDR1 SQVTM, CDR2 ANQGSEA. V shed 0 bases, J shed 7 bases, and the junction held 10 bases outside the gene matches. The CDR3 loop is CSVEEPSGGARGELFF. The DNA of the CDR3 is TGCAGCGTTGAAGAACCCAGCGGGGGAGCTCGCGGGGAGCTGTTTTTT.

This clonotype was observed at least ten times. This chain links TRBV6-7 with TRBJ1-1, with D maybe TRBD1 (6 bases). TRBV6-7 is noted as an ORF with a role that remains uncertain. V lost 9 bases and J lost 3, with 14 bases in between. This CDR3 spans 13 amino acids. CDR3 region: CARQGLGDTEAFF. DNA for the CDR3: TGTGCCAGACAGGGTTTGGGGGACACTGAAGCTTTCTTT.